This T cell receptor (beta chain) was identified in a study of molecular identifiers for immune sequencing clone quantification. Previously described methods and listed TCR primers produced bulk TCR libraries. TCRdb independently ran MiXCR on the PCR reads; one entry per CDR3 protein. In the table there are more than 250,000 distinct CDR3 sequences, 20% to 25% of which are singletons. This clonotype was counted a few times. CDR1 and CDR2 (germline): MDHEN, SYDVKM. The CDR3 runs to 17 residues. Trimming pared 6 bases from V and 3 bases from J, leaving 23 bases between. Naive CD8 T cells were sorted, and the gate applied was CD8+CD4-CCR7+CD45RA+.

Sequences were obtained from naive CD8+ T cells from blood, with Jurkat cell RNA spiked in. Subset here: FACS-sorted CD8+CD4-CCR7+CD45RA+ naive T cells. This chain joins TRBV28 and TRBJ1-2, with TRBD1 as a possible D gene (6 bases). The sequence came from a human donor in good health. Some libraries in this study had Jurkat cell RNA spiked in. CDR3 region: CASSFEEGGLNYYGYTF. CDR3 DNA sequence: TGTGCCAGCAGCTTCGAAGAGGGGGGGCTGAATTACTATGGCTACACCTTC.